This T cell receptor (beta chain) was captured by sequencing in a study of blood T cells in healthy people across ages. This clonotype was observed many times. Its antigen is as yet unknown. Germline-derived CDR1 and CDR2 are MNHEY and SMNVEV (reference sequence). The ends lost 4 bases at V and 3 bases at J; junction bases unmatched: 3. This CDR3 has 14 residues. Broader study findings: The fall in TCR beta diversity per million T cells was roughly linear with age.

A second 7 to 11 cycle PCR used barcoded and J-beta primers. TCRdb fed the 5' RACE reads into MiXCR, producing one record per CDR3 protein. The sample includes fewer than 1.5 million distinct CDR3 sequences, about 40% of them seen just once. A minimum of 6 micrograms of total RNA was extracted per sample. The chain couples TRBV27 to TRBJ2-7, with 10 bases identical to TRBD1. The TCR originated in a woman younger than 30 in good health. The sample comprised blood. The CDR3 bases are TGTGCCAGCAGTTCTAGGACAGGGGGCTACGAGCAGTACTTC. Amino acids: CASSSRTGGYEQYF.